This T cell receptor beta chain stems from a study of response to subunit inactivated influenza vaccine. Whole-study findings and limits: Authors suggested that a seasonal influenza vaccination recruits few new T cells each time.

Worth noting for this clonotype: Its antigen is unknown.

TCRdb fed the RT-PCR reads into MiXCR, producing one record per CDR3 protein. Altogether about 780,000 distinct CDR3 sequences are present, roughly 20% being singletons, with the ten largest covering approximately 10%. This receptor was obtained from a man aged 45 to 65 who received an inactivated influenza vaccine. The specimen comprised PBMCs from blood, sampled roughly 5 days after vaccination.

The DNA of the CDR3 is TGTGCCAGCAGCGTGACAGGGAGGCGCCCCGAGCAGTACTTC. Amino acid sequence: CASSVTGRRPEQYF. The chain has TRBV5-8 and TRBJ2-7; a weak D match, TRBD1 (7 bases). Germline lookup yields CDR1 SGHTS and CDR2 YDEGEE. Trimming shortened V by 4 bases and J by 6 bases, and 17 bases separated the two germline ends. CDR3 length: 14 residues.